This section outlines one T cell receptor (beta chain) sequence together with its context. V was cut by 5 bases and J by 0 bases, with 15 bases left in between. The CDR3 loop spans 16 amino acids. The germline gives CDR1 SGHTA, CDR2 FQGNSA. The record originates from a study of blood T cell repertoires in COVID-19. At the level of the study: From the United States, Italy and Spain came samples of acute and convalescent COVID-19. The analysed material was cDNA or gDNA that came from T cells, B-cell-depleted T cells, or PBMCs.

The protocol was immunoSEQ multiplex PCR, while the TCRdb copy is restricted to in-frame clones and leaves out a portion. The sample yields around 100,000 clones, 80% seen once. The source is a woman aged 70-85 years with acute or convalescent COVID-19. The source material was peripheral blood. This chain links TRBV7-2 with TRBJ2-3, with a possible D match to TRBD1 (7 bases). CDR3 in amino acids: CASSQQGGISTDTQYF. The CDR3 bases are TGTGCCAGCAGCCAGCAGGGGGGAATTAGCACAGATACGCAGTATTTT.